The 20 T cell receptor beta chains presented below share a single source sample, sequenced in a study of shared clonotypes between healthy human individuals. Method: immunoSEQ multiplex PCR; TCRdb's copy keeps in-frame clones and lacks some. The table lists 1,500,000 or so clones, roughly 97% of them singletons. Sequences were obtained from naive CD4+ T cells sorted from blood. Indicated subset: CD45RA+ positively selected. The receptors were gathered from a man between 25 and 39 years old in good health.

The CDR3 DNA reads as TGTGCCAGCTCACCACGGACAGGGAGTGGTCAGCCCCAGCATTTT. Translation: CASSPRTGSGQPQHF. This chain joins TRBV18 and TRBJ1-5, with TRBD1 identical over 8 bases. Trimming cost V 1 base and J 6 bases; bases outside gene matches: 5. This CDR3 spans 15 amino acids. The germline V gene has CDR1 KGHSH and CDR2 LQKENI.

The genes are TRBV14 and TRBJ2-3; 8 nucleotides align to TRBD2. The CDR3 is made up of 18 amino acids. The V gene end was trimmed by 1 base and the J gene end by 1 base; junction bases not matched to a gene: 10. Germline CDR1 and CDR2: SGHDN and FVKESK. The CDR3: CASSQGTSGGGGTDTQYF. CDR3 coding DNA: TGTGCCAGCAGCCAAGGCACTAGCGGAGGGGGAGGCACAGATACGCAGTATTTT.

J is TRBJ1-1 and V is TRBV28; D not certain. Germline values: CDR1 MDHEN, CDR2 SYDVKM. The CDR3 extends over 14 amino acids. The ends were cut back, 6 bases at V and 1 base at J, with 12 bases in the middle. In DNA form, the CDR3 reads TGTGCCAGCAGCCCGGGGAGTCAGAACACTGAAGCTTTCTTT. This gives the protein CASSPGSQNTEAFF.

The rearrangement links TRBV30 to TRBJ2-5; possibly TRBD2 for D (6 bases). Germline CDR1 reads GTSNPN; CDR2 reads SVGIG (reference sequence). Trimming cost V 3 bases and J 6 bases, with 17 bases left between them. CDR3 length: 14 residues. CDR3 loop: CAWSAGRRDKTQYF. In nucleotides, the CDR3 is TGTGCCTGGAGCGCGGGACGGCGGGATAAGACCCAGTACTTC.

The chain recombines TRBV19 with TRBJ1-2; D ambiguous. Germline V gene lookup returns CDR1 LNHDA and CDR2 SQIVND (reference sequence). CDR3 size: 10 residues. V was shortened by 3 bases and J by 8 bases, with 4 bases between the two germline ends. The CDR3 nucleotides are TGTGCCAGTAGTATGAACGGCTACACCTTC. Its protein product is CASSMNGYTF.

This sequence joins TRBV28 and TRBJ1-3; D is unclear. The ends were cut back, 5 bases at V and 10 bases at J, with 12 bases in the middle. This CDR3 has 12 residues. Germline CDR1 MDHEN, CDR2 SYDVKM. The CDR3 is CASSPPMETIYF. The CDR3 nucleotides are TGTGCCAGCAGTCCCCCTATGGAGACCATATATTTT.

The chain is built from TRBV6-1 and TRBJ1-3; 7 positions agree with TRBD1. The CDR3 is 13 amino acids. Losses at the gene ends were 10 bases for V and 1 base for J; bases not matched to a gene: 4. Per the germline V gene, CDR1 is MNHNS and CDR2 is SASEGT. The CDR3 here is CAILQGSGNTIYF. The CDR3 DNA is TGTGCCATCCTACAGGGGTCTGGAAACACCATATATTTT.

The CDR3 loop is CASSLGRRATGELFF. CDR3 in DNA: TGTGCCAGCAGCTTAGGGAGGAGGGCCACCGGGGAGCTGTTTTTT. The chain joins TRBV11-2 to TRBJ2-2; a possible D gene is TRBD2 (6 bases). CDR1 and CDR2 (germline): SGHAT, FQNNGV. The CDR3 totals 15 residues. Trimming removed 1 base from V and 4 bases from J, with 10 bases in between.

The V and J genes are TRBV6-6 and TRBJ2-2, with 9 nucleotides matching TRBD2. The germline V gene has CDR1 MNHNY and CDR2 SVGAGI (reference sequence). The CDR3 runs 16 residues. V trimming: 2 bases; J trimming: 2 bases; junction bases outside the gene matches: 3. In DNA, the CDR3 is TGTGCCAGCAGTTACGAGCTAGCGGGAAACACCGGGGAGCTGTTTTTT. Protein: CASSYELAGNTGELFF.

The V gene is TRBV9, the J gene TRBJ2-6, with unresolved D. This CDR3 is built from 14 residues. Germline CDR1 and CDR2: SGDLS and YYNGEE. Trimming took 2 bases from V and 4 from J, leaving 7 bases between them. For the CDR3, the DNA is TGTGCCAGCAGCGTCCAGACAGGGGCCAACGTCCTGACTTTC. It yields the protein CASSVQTGANVLTF. Complete variable domain (other parts from reference TRBV9 and TRBJ2-6): DSGVTQTPKHLITATGQRVTLRCSPRSGDLSVYWYQQSLDQGLQFLIQYYNGEERAKGNILERFSAQQFPDLHSELNLSSLELGDSALYFCASSVQTGANVLTFGAGSRLTVL.

The count of this clone is one. The J gene is TRBJ1-5, the V gene TRBV6-1; 9 bases map to TRBD1. Germline lookup yields CDR1 MNHNS and CDR2 SASEGT. This CDR3 comprises 16 residues. Trimming cost V 2 bases and J 4 bases; bases outside gene matches: 6. The CDR3 DNA reads TGTGCCAGCAGTGAAAGGACAGGGGTTGGTAATCAGCCCCAGCATTTT. It specifies CASSERTGVGNQPQHF.

The rearrangement joins TRBV28 to TRBJ1-1; possibly TRBD1 for D (6 bases). The CDR3 loop spans 14 amino acids. V was shortened by 10 bases and J by 11 bases, with 26 bases between the two germline ends. The germline V gene encodes CDR1 MDHEN and CDR2 SYDVKM. The CDR3 sequence: CATLPNFRGRKAFF. CDR3 sequence (DNA): TGTGCCACCTTACCTAACTTCAGGGGACGTAAGGCTTTCTTT.

The rearrangement links TRBV28 to TRBJ2-7, with D possibly matching TRBD1 (6 bases). This CDR3 comprises 13 residues. Trimming shortened V by 6 bases and J by 1 base, and 10 bases separated the two germline ends. Germline CDR1 reads MDHEN; CDR2 reads SYDVKM. CDR3: CASSQGFSYEQYF. DNA for the CDR3: TGTGCCAGCAGCCAGGGGTTTTCCTACGAGCAGTACTTC. The whole variable domain, remainder taken from reference TRBV28 and TRBJ2-7, is DVKVTQSSRYLVKRTGEKVFLECVQDMDHENMFWYRQDPGLGLRLIYFSYDVKMKEKGDIPEGYSVSREKKERFSLILESASTNQTSMYLCASSQGFSYEQYFGPGTRLTVT.

CDR3 nucleotide sequence: TGTGCCAGCAGCTTAGTTGGTAATCCTGAAGGGGAGACCCAGTACTTC. It codes for CASSLVGNPEGETQYF. This chain joins TRBV7-9 and TRBJ2-5; D call uncertain. Trimming removed 1 base at V and 5 bases at J, with 17 bases between. This CDR3 region has 16 residues. The germline gives CDR1 SEHNR, CDR2 FQNEAQ (reference sequence).

The chain is built from TRBV5-1 and TRBJ2-2, with D hard to call. Per germline, CDR1 SGHRS and CDR2 YFSETQ. CDR3 length: 15 amino acids. The ends were cut back, 2 bases at V and 1 base at J, with 9 bases in the middle. Here the CDR3 DNA reads TGCGCCAGCAGCTTTAACCTAGGGAACACCGGGGAGCTGTTTTTT. Protein: CASSFNLGNTGELFF.

This clone was seen a handful of times. The V and J genes are TRBV5-1 and TRBJ2-2; TRBD2 aligns across 16 bases. The CDR3 is 18 amino acids. The germline V gene has CDR1 SGHRS and CDR2 YFSETQ. V gave up 3 bases and J gave up 4 bases; unmatched junction bases: 6. The CDR3 nucleotides are TGCGCCAGCAGCTCGGGACTAGCGGGAGGGTTCAGCACCGGGGAGCTGTTTTTT. Translation: CASSSGLAGGFSTGELFF.

The V gene is TRBV5-1, the J gene TRBJ2-2; possible D gene TRBD1, 6 bases. This CDR3 region has 17 residues. In germline, CDR1 is SGHRS, CDR2 YFSETQ. V was cut by 0 bases and J by 5 bases, with 17 bases left in between. The CDR3 DNA sequence: TGCGCCAGCAGCTTGGTAGGACAGACATCGGGGACCGGGGAGCTGTTTTTT. Translated: CASSLVGQTSGTGELFF.

DNA of the CDR3: TGTGCCTCACAACAGGGGGCCGGTGGAAACACCATATATTTT. Its protein product is CASQQGAGGNTIYF. This sequence joins TRBV15 and TRBJ1-3, with 9 bases aligning to TRBD1. Germline CDR1 reads LNHNV; CDR2 reads YYDKDF (reference sequence). With V trimmed by 11 bases and J by 3 bases, 8 bases remained unmatched. The CDR3 loop spans 14 amino acids.

V is TRBV5-4 and J is TRBJ1-2, with 8 nucleotides matching TRBD1. Germline V lookup: CDR1 SGHNT, CDR2 YYREEE (reference sequence). The CDR3 totals 15 residues. Trimming took 4 bases from V and 7 from J; bases not matched to a gene: 12. CDR3 in amino acids: CASSPRQGAEGGYTF. The CDR3 nucleotides read TGTGCCAGCAGCCCTCGGCAGGGGGCGGAGGGTGGCTACACCTTC.

This chain links TRBV11-2 with TRBJ2-7; 9 bases map to TRBD1. Losses at the gene ends were 6 bases for V and 3 bases for J; bases not matched to a gene: 6. Germline assignment: CDR1 SGHAT and CDR2 FQNNGV. The CDR3 runs to 14 residues. This CDR3 is CASSQPGQGYEQYF. The CDR3, as DNA: TGTGCCAGCAGTCAACCGGGACAGGGCTACGAGCAGTACTTC.